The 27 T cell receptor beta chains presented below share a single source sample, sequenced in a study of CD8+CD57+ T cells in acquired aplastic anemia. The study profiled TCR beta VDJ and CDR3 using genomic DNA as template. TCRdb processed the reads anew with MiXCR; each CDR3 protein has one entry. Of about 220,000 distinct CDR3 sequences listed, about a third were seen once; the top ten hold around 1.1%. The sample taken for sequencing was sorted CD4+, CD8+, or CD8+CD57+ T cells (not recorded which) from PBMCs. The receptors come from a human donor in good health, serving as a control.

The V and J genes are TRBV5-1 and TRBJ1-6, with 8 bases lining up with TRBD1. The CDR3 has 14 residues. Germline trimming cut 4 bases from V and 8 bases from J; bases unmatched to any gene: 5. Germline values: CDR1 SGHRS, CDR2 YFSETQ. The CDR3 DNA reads TGCGCCAGCAGCGGGGGACAGGATTATTCACCCCTCCACTTT. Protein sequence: CASSGGQDYSPLHF.

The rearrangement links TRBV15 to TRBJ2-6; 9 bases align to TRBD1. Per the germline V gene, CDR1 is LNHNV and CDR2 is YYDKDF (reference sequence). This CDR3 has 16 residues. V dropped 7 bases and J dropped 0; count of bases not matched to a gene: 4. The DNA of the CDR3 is TGTGCCACCAAAGACAGGGGGTTCTCTGGGGCCAACGTCCTGACTTTC. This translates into CATKDRGFSGANVLTF.

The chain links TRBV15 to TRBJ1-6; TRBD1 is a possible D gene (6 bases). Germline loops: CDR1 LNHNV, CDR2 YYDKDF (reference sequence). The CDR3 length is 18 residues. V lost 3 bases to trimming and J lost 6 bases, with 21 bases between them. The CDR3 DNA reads TGTGCCACCAGCAGCTTGGCCCCCGCAGGGGTTATTAATTCACCCCTCCACTTT. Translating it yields CATSSLAPAGVINSPLHF. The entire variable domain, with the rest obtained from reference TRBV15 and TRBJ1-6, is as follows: DAMVIQNPRYQVTQFGKPVTLSCSQTLNHNVMYWYQQKSSQAPKLLFHYYDKDFNNEADTPDNFQSRRPNTSFCFLDIRSPGLGDTAMYLCATSSLAPAGVINSPLHFGNGTRLTVT.

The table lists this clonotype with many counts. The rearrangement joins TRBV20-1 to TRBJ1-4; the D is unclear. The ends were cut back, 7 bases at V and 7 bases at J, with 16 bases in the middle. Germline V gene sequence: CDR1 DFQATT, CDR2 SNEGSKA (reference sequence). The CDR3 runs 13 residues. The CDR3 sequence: CSVPGTNSEKLFF. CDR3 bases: TGCAGTGTACCGGGAACCAACTCTGAAAAACTGTTTTTT.

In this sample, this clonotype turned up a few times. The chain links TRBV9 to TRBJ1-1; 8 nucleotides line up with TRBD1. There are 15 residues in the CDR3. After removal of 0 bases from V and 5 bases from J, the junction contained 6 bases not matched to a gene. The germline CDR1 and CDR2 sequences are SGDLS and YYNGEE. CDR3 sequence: CASSVETGDWTEAFF. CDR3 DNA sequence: TGTGCCAGCAGCGTAGAGACAGGGGATTGGACTGAAGCTTTCTTT.

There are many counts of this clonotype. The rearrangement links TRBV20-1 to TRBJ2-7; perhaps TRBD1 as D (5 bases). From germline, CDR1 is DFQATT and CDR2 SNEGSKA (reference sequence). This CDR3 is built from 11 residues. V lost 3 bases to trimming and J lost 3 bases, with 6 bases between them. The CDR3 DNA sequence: TGCAGTGCTAGGGGGCTCTACGAGCAGTACTTC. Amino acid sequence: CSARGLYEQYF.

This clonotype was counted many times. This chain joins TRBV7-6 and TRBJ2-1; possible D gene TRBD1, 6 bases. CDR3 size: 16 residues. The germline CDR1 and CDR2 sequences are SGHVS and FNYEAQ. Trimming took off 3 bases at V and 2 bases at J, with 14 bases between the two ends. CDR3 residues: CASSLAYRGTYNEQFF. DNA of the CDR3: TGTGCCAGCAGCTTGGCCTATAGGGGGACCTACAATGAGCAGTTCTTC.

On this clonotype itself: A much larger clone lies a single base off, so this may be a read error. The CDR3 sequence is CAGSGGSGRSYNEQFF. The CDR3 bases are TGTGCCGGCAGCGGTGGTAGCGGGAGATCCTACAATGAGCAGTTCTTC. The rearrangement uses TRBV9 and TRBJ2-1, with 9 nucleotides matching TRBD2. Germline CDR1 SGDLS, CDR2 YYNGEE. The length of the CDR3 is 16 residues. Complete variable domain (other parts from reference TRBV9 and TRBJ2-1): DSGVTQTPKHLITATGQRVTLRCSPRSGDLSVYWYQQSLDQGLQFLIQYYNGEERAKGNILERFSAQQFPDLHSELNLSSLELGDSALYFCAGSGGSGRSYNEQFFGPGTRLTVL.

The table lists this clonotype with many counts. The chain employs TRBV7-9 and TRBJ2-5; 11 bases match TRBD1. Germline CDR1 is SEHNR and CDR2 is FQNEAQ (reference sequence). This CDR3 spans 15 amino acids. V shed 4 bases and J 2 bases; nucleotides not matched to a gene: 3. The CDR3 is CASSSGTGGQETQYF. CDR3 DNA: TGTGCCAGCAGCTCCGGGACAGGGGGTCAAGAGACCCAGTACTTC.

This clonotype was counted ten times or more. CDR3 in DNA: TGTGCCAGTAGTATAGGCCAGGGCGGAAGTCAGCCCCAGCATTTT. Translated: CASSIGQGGSQPQHF. The chain employs TRBV19 and TRBJ1-5; D is perhaps TRBD1 (5 bases). The germline CDR1 and CDR2 sequences are LNHDA and SQIVND (reference sequence). The CDR3 is 15 residues long. V lost 1 base to trimming and J lost 6 bases, with 13 bases between them. Full variable domain (remainder filled in from reference TRBV19 and TRBJ1-5): DGGITQSPKYLFRKEGQNVTLSCEQNLNHDAMYWYRQDPGQGLRLIYYSQIVNDFQKGDIAEGYSVSREKKESFPLTVTSAQKNPTAFYLCASSIGQGGSQPQHFGDGTRLSIL.

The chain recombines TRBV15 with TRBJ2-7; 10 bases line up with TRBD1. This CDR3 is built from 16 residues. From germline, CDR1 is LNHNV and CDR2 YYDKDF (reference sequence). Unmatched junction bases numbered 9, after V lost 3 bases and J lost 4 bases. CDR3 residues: CATSRKIGTGAYEQYF. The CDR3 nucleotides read TGTGCCACCAGCAGGAAAATAGGGACAGGGGCATACGAGCAGTACTTC.

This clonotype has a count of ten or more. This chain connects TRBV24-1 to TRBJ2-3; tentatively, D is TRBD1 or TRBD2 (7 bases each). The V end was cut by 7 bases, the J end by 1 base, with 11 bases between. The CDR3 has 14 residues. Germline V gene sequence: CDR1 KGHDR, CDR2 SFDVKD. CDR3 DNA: TGTGCCACCAGGGCAGGGGGGGGCACAGATACGCAGTATTTT. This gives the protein CATRAGGGTDTQYF.

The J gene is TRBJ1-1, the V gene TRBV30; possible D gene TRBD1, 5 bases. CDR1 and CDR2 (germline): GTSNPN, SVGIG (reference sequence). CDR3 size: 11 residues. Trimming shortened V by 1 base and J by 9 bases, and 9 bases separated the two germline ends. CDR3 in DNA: TGTGCCTGGAGTGGGAGACAGAAAGCTTTCTTT. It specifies CAWSGRQKAFF. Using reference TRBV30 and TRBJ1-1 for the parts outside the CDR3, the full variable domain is SQTIHQWPATLVQPVGSPLSLECTVEGTSNPNLYWYRQAAGRGLQLLFYSVGIGQISSEVPQNLSASRPQDRQFILSSKKLLLSDSGFYLCAWSGRQKAFFGQGTRLTVV.

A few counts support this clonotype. CDR3 residues: CAWSEQGFTEAFF. CDR3 sequence (DNA): TGTGCCTGGAGCGAGCAGGGTTTCACTGAAGCTTTCTTT. V gene TRBV30 combines with J gene TRBJ1-1, with TRBD1 as a possible D gene (5 bases). The CDR3 consists of 13 residues. The V gene's germline CDR1 is GTSNPN and CDR2 SVGIG (reference sequence). Trimming took off 3 bases at V and 4 bases at J, with 12 bases between the two ends.

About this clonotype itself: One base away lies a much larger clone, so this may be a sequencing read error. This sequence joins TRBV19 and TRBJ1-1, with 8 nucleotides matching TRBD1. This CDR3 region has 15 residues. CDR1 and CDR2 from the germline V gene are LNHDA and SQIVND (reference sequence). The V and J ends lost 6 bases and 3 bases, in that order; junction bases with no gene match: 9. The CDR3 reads CASRMRTGPDTEAFF. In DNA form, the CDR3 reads TGTGCCAGTAGAATGCGGACAGGGCCGGACACTGAAGCTTTCTTT.

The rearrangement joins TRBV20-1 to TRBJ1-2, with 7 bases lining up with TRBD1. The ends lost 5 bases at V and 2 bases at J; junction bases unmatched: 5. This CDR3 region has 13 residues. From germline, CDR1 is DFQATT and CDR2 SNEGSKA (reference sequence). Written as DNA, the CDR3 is TGCAGTGCTCGACAGACAGGGAACTATGGCTACACCTTC. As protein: CSARQTGNYGYTF.

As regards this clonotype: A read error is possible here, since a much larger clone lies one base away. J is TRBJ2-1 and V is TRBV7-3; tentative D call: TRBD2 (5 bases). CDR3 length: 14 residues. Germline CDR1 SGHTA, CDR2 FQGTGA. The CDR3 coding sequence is TGTGCCGGCAGCCTAAGCGGCTCCTACAATGAGCAGTTCTTC. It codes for CAGSLSGSYNEQFF.

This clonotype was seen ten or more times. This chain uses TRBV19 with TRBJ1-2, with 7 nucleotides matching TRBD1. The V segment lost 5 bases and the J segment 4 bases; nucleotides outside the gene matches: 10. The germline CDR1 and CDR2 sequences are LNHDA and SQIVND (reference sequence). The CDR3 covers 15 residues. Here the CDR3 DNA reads TGTGCCAGTAGTCTTACAGGACAGGCGACCTATGGCTACACCTTC. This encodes CASSLTGQATYGYTF.

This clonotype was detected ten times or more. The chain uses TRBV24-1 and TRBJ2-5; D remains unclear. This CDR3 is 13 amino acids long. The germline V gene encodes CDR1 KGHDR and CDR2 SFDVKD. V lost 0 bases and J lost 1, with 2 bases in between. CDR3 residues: CATSDLGQETQYF. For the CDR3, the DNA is TGTGCCACCAGTGATTTGGGCCAAGAGACCCAGTACTTC.

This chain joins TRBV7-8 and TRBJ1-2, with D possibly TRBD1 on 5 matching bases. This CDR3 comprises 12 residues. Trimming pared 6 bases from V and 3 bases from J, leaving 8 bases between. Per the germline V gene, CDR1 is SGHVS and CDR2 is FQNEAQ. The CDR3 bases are TGTGCCAGCAGAACACAGGACTATGGCTACACCTTC. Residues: CASRTQDYGYTF.

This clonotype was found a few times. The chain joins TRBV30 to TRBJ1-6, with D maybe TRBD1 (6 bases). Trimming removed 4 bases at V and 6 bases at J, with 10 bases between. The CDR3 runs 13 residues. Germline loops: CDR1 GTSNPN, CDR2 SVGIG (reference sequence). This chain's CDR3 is CAWTTGPNSPLHF. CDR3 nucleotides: TGTGCCTGGACGACAGGTCCTAATTCACCCCTCCACTTT.

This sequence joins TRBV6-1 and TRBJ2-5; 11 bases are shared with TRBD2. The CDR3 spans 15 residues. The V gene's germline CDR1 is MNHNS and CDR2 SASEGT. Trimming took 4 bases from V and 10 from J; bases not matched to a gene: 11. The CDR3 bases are TGTGCCAGCAGTGCTAGCGGGGGGTCTTTTGCGGACCAGTACTTC. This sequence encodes CASSASGGSFADQYF.

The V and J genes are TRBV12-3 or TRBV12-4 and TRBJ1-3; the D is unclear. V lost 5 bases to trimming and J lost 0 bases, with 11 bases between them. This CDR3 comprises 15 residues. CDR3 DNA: TGTGCCAGCAGTGTAGTAGTGAGCTCTGGAAACACCATATATTTT. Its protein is CASSVVVSSGNTIYF.

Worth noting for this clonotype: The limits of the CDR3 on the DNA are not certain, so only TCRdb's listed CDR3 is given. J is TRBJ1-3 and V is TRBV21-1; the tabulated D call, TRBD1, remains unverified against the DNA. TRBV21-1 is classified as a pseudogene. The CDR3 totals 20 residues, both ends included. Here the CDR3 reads CASSKTPGTGGFGRGNTMYF.

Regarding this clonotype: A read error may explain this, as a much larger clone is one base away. In nucleotides, the CDR3 is TGCGCCAGCAGCTTGGAAGGTTCCCGACAGTACGAGCAGCACTTC. Translated: CASSLEGSRQYEQHF. The chain carries TRBV5-1 and TRBJ2-7, with D perhaps TRBD1 (5 bases). The CDR3 covers 15 residues. CDR1 is SGHRS and CDR2 is YFSETQ in the germline V gene.

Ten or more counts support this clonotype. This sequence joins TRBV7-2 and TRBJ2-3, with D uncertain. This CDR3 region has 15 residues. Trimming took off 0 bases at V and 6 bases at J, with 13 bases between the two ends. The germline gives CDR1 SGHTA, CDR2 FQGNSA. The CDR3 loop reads CASSLAYHGADTQYF. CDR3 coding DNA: TGTGCCAGCAGCTTAGCGTACCACGGTGCGGATACGCAGTATTTT. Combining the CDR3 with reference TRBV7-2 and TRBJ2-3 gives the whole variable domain GAGVSQSPSNKVTEKGKDVELRCDPISGHTALYWYRQSLGQGLEFLIYFQGNSAPDKSGLPSDRFSAERTGGSVSTLTIQRTQQEDSAVYLCASSLAYHGADTQYFGPGTRLTVL.

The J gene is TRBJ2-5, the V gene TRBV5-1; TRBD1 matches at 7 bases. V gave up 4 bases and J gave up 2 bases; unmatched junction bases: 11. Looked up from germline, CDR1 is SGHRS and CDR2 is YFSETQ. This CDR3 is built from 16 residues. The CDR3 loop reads CASSENPGQRQETQYF. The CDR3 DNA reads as TGCGCCAGCAGCGAAAACCCGGGACAGAGACAAGAGACCCAGTACTTC.